The 24 T cell receptor beta chains presented below share a single source sample, sequenced in a study of blood T cell repertoires in COVID-19. Libraries were prepared by immunoSEQ multiplex PCR; TCRdb keeps only in-frame clonotypes and omits some of them. The sample contains over 120,000 clones, roughly 85% of which appear only once. Material for sequencing was PBMCs or T cells enriched from blood (not recorded which). The receptors come from a man in his forties or fifties who had recovered from COVID-19.

The chain couples TRBV2 to TRBJ2-6; maybe TRBD1 (6 bases). Trimming stripped 6 bases from V and 1 base from J, with 7 bases between. CDR1 is SNHLY and CDR2 is FYNNEI in the germline V gene. The CDR3 runs to 14 residues. CDR3 DNA: TGTGCCAGCAGACAGGGATCTGGGGCCAACGTCCTGACTTTC. Its protein product is CASRQGSGANVLTF.

The rearrangement joins TRBV4-1 to TRBJ1-6; possibly TRBD1 for D (6 bases). CDR3 length: 12 amino acids. Trimming cost V 2 bases and J 14 bases, with 10 bases left between them. The germline V gene encodes CDR1 MGHRA and CDR2 YSYEKL. This CDR3 is CASSQNRESLHF. CDR3 coding DNA: TGCGCCAGCAGCCAAAACAGGGAATCCCTCCACTTT.

The V and J genes are TRBV7-2 and TRBJ1-1, with 10 bases matching TRBD1. Germline trimming cut 1 base from V and 7 bases from J; bases unmatched to any gene: 6. Germline V gene lookup returns CDR1 SGHTA and CDR2 FQGNSA. The CDR3 covers 15 residues. CDR3 sequence: CASSLVGTGVLEAFF. The CDR3 nucleotides are TGTGCCAGCAGCTTAGTCGGGACAGGGGTGCTTGAAGCTTTCTTT. Combining the CDR3 with reference TRBV7-2 and TRBJ1-1 gives the whole variable domain GAGVSQSPSNKVTEKGKDVELRCDPISGHTALYWYRQSLGQGLEFLIYFQGNSAPDKSGLPSDRFSAERTGGSVSTLTIQRTQQEDSAVYLCASSLVGTGVLEAFFGQGTRLTVV.

V usage is TRBV7-9 and J usage is TRBJ2-7, with a tentative D call TRBD1 (6 bases). Trimming took off 3 bases at V and 3 bases at J, with 12 bases between the two ends. The CDR3 is made up of 14 amino acids. Germline CDR1 SEHNR, CDR2 FQNEAQ (reference sequence). CDR3 DNA: TGTGCCAGCAGCTTTGGACAGCCCAGCTACGAGCAGTACTTC. Translated, it gives CASSFGQPSYEQYF.

The chain joins TRBV24-1 to TRBJ2-1, with 7 bases identical to TRBD1. Germline assignment: CDR1 KGHDR and CDR2 SFDVKD. Trimming at V came to 5 bases and at J to 3 bases, leaving 6 bases not matched to a gene. This CDR3 comprises 15 residues. CDR3 coding DNA: TGTGCCACCAGTGTCCCGGGACAGAGCTACAATGAGCAGTTCTTC. As protein: CATSVPGQSYNEQFF.

V usage is TRBV27 and J usage is TRBJ1-2; 11 nucleotides align to TRBD1. CDR1 is MNHEY, CDR2 SMNVEV, per germline (reference sequence). The CDR3 length is 16 residues. V was clipped by 5 bases and J by 4 bases; unmatched bases: 9. CDR3 sequence: CASSLLGQGAPYGYTF. The CDR3 nucleotides are TGTGCCAGCAGTCTACTCGGACAGGGGGCGCCCTATGGCTACACCTTC.

The rearrangement uses TRBV5-1 and TRBJ2-1, with D perhaps TRBD1 (5 bases). The CDR3 runs 13 residues. Germline CDR1 SGHRS, CDR2 YFSETQ. The V end lost 4 bases, the J end lost 2 bases, and 7 bases lay between the germline ends. CDR3 nucleotide sequence: TGCGCCAGCAGCGCGGACACCTACAATGAGCAGTTCTTC. Encoded protein: CASSADTYNEQFF.

V and J are TRBV7-9 and TRBJ2-7; 10 bases are a match to TRBD1. CDR1 and CDR2 from the germline V gene are SEHNR and FQNEAQ (reference sequence). After removal of 1 base from V and 4 bases from J, the junction contained 7 bases not matched to a gene. The CDR3 loop spans 16 amino acids. In nucleotides, the CDR3 is TGTGCCAGCAGCTTAGACCCCGGACAGGGGGGTTACGAGCAGTACTTC. This encodes CASSLDPGQGGYEQYF.

The rearrangement uses TRBV30 and TRBJ2-3, with 7 bases aligning to TRBD2. V lost 1 base and J lost 6; bases outside the gene matches: 4. The CDR3 is 13 residues long. CDR1 GTSNPN and CDR2 SVGIG come from the germline V gene (reference sequence). The CDR3 spells CAWSGVSGDTQYF. For the CDR3, the DNA is TGTGCCTGGAGTGGGGTTAGCGGGGATACGCAGTATTTT.

The table lists this clone with a count of one. This chain joins TRBV12-3 or TRBV12-4 and TRBJ1-1; D ambiguous. The CDR3 contains 13 residues. The germline V and J ends were trimmed by 7 bases and 9 bases, with 18 bases remaining between them. CDR3 coding DNA: TGTGCCAGCACCGTTGCCGGGATACAAAAAGCTTTCTTT. Translation gives CASTVAGIQKAFF.

This clone was observed a single time. The V gene is TRBV10-3, the J gene TRBJ1-5; D possibly corresponds to TRBD1 (5 bases). V lost 0 bases, J lost 3 bases, and 18 bases lay in between. The germline gives CDR1 ENHRY, CDR2 SYGVKD. The CDR3 covers 18 residues. The CDR3 loop reads CAISESDLEGGDNQPQHF. The CDR3 DNA is TGTGCCATCAGTGAGTCAGATTTAGAGGGAGGGGACAATCAGCCCCAGCATTTT.

This chain joins TRBV29-1 and TRBJ1-4; D gene ambiguous. The CDR3 totals 13 residues. Germline V CDR1 and CDR2: SQVTM, ANQGSEA. The germline V and J ends were trimmed by 4 bases and 7 bases, with 13 bases remaining between them. The CDR3 here is CSVARGLSEKLFF. The CDR3 DNA follows: TGCAGCGTTGCGAGAGGTTTAAGTGAAAAACTGTTTTTT. The whole variable domain, remainder taken from reference TRBV29-1 and TRBJ1-4, is SAVISQKPSRDICQRGTSLTIQCQVDSQVTMMFWYRQQPGQSLTLIATANQGSEATYESGFVIDKFPISRPNLTFSTLTVSNMSPEDSSIYLCSVARGLSEKLFFGSGTQLSVL.

The rearrangement links TRBV7-2 to TRBJ2-3, with 9 bases aligning to TRBD2. The CDR3 sequence is 17 residues long. With V trimmed by 2 bases and J by 2 bases, 8 bases remained unmatched. CDR1 and CDR2 (germline): SGHTA, FQGNSA. This CDR3 reads CASSLMGLAGNTDTQYF. In DNA, the CDR3 is TGTGCCAGCAGCTTAATGGGCCTAGCGGGAAACACAGATACGCAGTATTTT. Supplemented by reference TRBV7-2 and TRBJ2-3, the full variable domain reads GAGVSQSPSNKVTEKGKDVELRCDPISGHTALYWYRQSLGQGLEFLIYFQGNSAPDKSGLPSDRFSAERTGGSVSTLTIQRTQQEDSAVYLCASSLMGLAGNTDTQYFGPGTRLTVL.

The chain recombines TRBV4-3 with TRBJ2-3; 8 bases map to TRBD2. Germline V gene sequence: CDR1 LGHNA, CDR2 YSLEER. This CDR3 spans 15 amino acids. V trimming: 4 bases; J trimming: 3 bases; junction bases outside the gene matches: 6. The CDR3 spells CASSRQRGLTDTQYF. CDR3 nucleotide sequence: TGCGCCAGCAGCCGGCAGCGGGGGTTAACAGATACGCAGTATTTT.

The rearrangement joins TRBV19 to TRBJ1-1; perhaps TRBD1 as D (5 bases). Germline V gives CDR1 LNHDA, CDR2 SQIVND (reference sequence). The CDR3 extends over 15 amino acids. With 7 bases removed from V and 0 bases from J, the gap between germline ends came to 15 bases. CDR3 coding DNA: TGTGCCAGTAAGCCCCTGGGGGGGATGAACACTGAAGCTTTCTTT. Translating gives CASKPLGGMNTEAFF.

This clone was counted only a few times. The chain uses TRBV7-9 and TRBJ1-1; D ambiguous. This CDR3 has 15 amino acids. The germline CDR1 and CDR2 sequences are SEHNR and FQNEAQ (reference sequence). The ends were cut back, 2 bases at V and 1 base at J, with 11 bases in the middle. The CDR3 DNA is TGTGCCAGCAGCTTATCGTACAGCCCGAACACTGAAGCTTTCTTT. This gives the protein CASSLSYSPNTEAFF.

V usage is TRBV7-2 and J usage is TRBJ1-5; 7 bases line up with TRBD1. CDR3 length: 14 amino acids. Trimming took 2 bases from V and 7 from J; bases not matched to a gene: 5. Looked up from germline, CDR1 is SGHTA and CDR2 is FQGNSA. The CDR3 loop reads CASSLRQGEQPQHF. CDR3 bases: TGTGCCAGCAGCTTAAGACAGGGCGAACAGCCCCAGCATTTT.

The J gene is TRBJ1-2, the V gene TRBV6-2 or TRBV6-3; the D gene is possibly TRBD1 (6 bases). CDR3 size: 16 residues. Per germline, CDR1 MNHEY and CDR2 SVGEGT. Deletions cut 6 bases from V and 2 bases from J, with 19 bases between. CDR3 region: CASSPRAGEKNYGYTF. CDR3 nucleotide sequence: TGTGCCAGCAGCCCTCGGGCAGGGGAAAAAAACTATGGCTACACCTTC.

V is TRBV28 and J is TRBJ1-5, with 9 nucleotides matching TRBD1. V lost 6 bases and J lost 10; bases outside the gene matches: 10. Germline values: CDR1 MDHEN, CDR2 SYDVKM. The CDR3 totals 14 residues. The CDR3 bases are TGTGCCAGCAGATCTGGACAGGGGAGGCTACCCCAGCATTTT. This codes for CASRSGQGRLPQHF.

CDR3 protein: CASSGTEYGYTF. The CDR3 DNA sequence: TGTGCCAGCTCCGGGACAGAATATGGCTACACCTTC. This chain connects TRBV18 to TRBJ1-2, with 7 bases fitting TRBD1. Losses at the gene ends were 6 bases for V and 5 bases for J; bases not matched to a gene: 3. The length of the CDR3 is 12 residues. Germline CDR1 is KGHSH and CDR2 is LQKENI.

This sequence joins TRBV7-9 and TRBJ1-1; TRBD1 is a possible D gene (6 bases). CDR1 is SEHNR, CDR2 FQNEAQ, per germline (reference sequence). The CDR3 is made up of 15 amino acids. V lost 5 bases to trimming and J lost 7 bases, with 20 bases between them. Here the CDR3 reads CASSPPSTGHNEAFF. In DNA, the CDR3 is TGTGCCAGCAGCCCCCCTTCAACGGGACACAATGAAGCTTTCTTT.

V usage is TRBV5-1 and J usage is TRBJ1-2; D not resolved. The germline V gene has CDR1 SGHRS and CDR2 YFSETQ. CDR3 length equals 12 residues. The V end was cut by 0 bases, the J end by 6 bases, with 6 bases between. The CDR3 protein is CASSLDRDGYTF. The CDR3 DNA sequence: TGCGCCAGCAGCTTGGATCGGGATGGCTACACCTTC.

The rearrangement links TRBV7-2 to TRBJ2-5; D may be TRBD2 (5 bases). The CDR3 length is 14 residues. V lost 5 bases and J lost 5, with 15 bases in between. Germline V lookup: CDR1 SGHTA, CDR2 FQGNSA. CDR3 sequence (DNA): TGTGCCAGCAGCACCACCGGGAAGGCGGAGACCCAGTACTTC. Its translation: CASSTTGKAETQYF.

The V and J genes are TRBV27 and TRBJ2-7; D remains ambiguous. The germline gives CDR1 MNHEY, CDR2 SMNVEV (reference sequence). Trimming stripped 7 bases from V and 3 bases from J, with 13 bases between. The CDR3 contains 13 residues. The CDR3 sequence: CASTDNPNYEQYF. The CDR3 DNA is TGTGCCAGCACTGACAACCCCAACTACGAGCAGTACTTC.